A single sample gave rise to the 14 T cell receptor beta chains below, sequenced in a study of shared clonotypes between healthy human individuals. Profiling relied on immunoSEQ multiplex PCR, and the TCRdb table lists in-frame clones only, not all of them. The sample has millions of clones; approximately 94% are singletons. CD45RO-negative CD8 cells positively selected for CCR7 made up the naive population, which excluded terminally differentiated effector memory CD45RA+ cells. Sequencing used naive CD8+ T cells sorted from blood. Every receptor here comes from a man between 18 and 29 years old in good health.

In DNA, the CDR3 is TGCGCCAGCAGTGATGGGGGCGCGAAGTGGAACACTGAAGCTTTCTTT. It yields the protein CASSDGGAKWNTEAFF. V and J are TRBV5-1 and TRBJ1-1, with D possibly being TRBD1 (6 bases). The CDR3 runs 16 residues. CDR1 and CDR2 from the germline V gene are SGHRS and YFSETQ. Trimming took 5 bases from V and 1 from J, leaving 18 bases between them.

The V gene is TRBV18, the J gene TRBJ1-1; no definite D call. Per the germline V gene, CDR1 is KGHSH and CDR2 is LQKENI. V lost 1 base, J lost 0 bases, and 12 bases lay in between. The length of the CDR3 is 16 residues. The CDR3 sequence is CASSPREARVNTEAFF. The CDR3 nucleotides are TGTGCCAGCTCACCACGGGAGGCACGAGTGAACACTGAAGCTTTCTTT.

This chain uses TRBV7-9 with TRBJ1-1; possibly TRBD1 for D (5 bases). Trimming took off 5 bases at V and 4 bases at J, with 17 bases between the two ends. Germline values: CDR1 SEHNR, CDR2 FQNEAQ (reference sequence). This CDR3 is built from 15 residues. CDR3 coding DNA: TGTGCCAGCAGCCCCCCTCGGGGCGTAGGCACTGAAGCTTTCTTT. The encoded protein is CASSPPRGVGTEAFF.

J is TRBJ1-1 and V is TRBV6-6, with a possible D match to TRBD1 (6 bases). The V gene lost 7 bases and the J gene lost 2 bases, with 17 bases spanning the gap. This CDR3 region has 15 residues. Germline V gene data show CDR1 as MNHNY and CDR2 as SVGAGI (reference sequence). The CDR3 is CASTLKTGPNTEAFF. For the CDR3, the DNA is TGTGCCAGCACTTTAAAAACAGGGCCTAACACTGAAGCTTTCTTT.

The J gene is TRBJ2-5, the V gene TRBV28, with 10 positions matching TRBD2. This CDR3 comprises 18 residues. Germline V gene lookup returns CDR1 MDHEN and CDR2 SYDVKM. V trimming: 5 bases; J trimming: 1 base; junction bases outside the gene matches: 13. The CDR3 spells CASSPSVAGGSVQETQYF. Written as DNA, the CDR3 is TGTGCCAGCAGTCCTTCTGTAGCGGGAGGTTCGGTCCAAGAGACCCAGTACTTC.

The J gene is TRBJ1-1, the V gene TRBV4-1; D gene unclear. The CDR3 loop spans 14 amino acids. Germline assignment: CDR1 MGHRA and CDR2 YSYEKL. V lost 4 bases and J lost 3, with 12 bases in between. Written as DNA, the CDR3 is TGCGCCAGCAGCCTATTTCCCGGGGACACTGAAGCTTTCTTT. Its protein is CASSLFPGDTEAFF.

A single count supports this clone. The sample contains more than one DNA sequence encoding this CDR3. This chain joins TRBV7-6 and TRBJ2-3; the D gene is possibly TRBD1 (5 bases). The ends were cut back, 0 bases at V and 4 bases at J, with 5 bases in the middle. Germline CDR1 SGHVS, CDR2 FNYEAQ. The CDR3 totals 13 residues. In DNA form, the CDR3 reads TGTGCCAGCAGCTTAGCGGGGCCAGATACGCAGTATTTT. Residues: CASSLAGPDTQYF. The full variable domain, with the rest looked up from reference TRBV7-6 and TRBJ2-3, is GAGVSQSPRYKVTKRGQDVALRCDPISGHVSLYWYRQALGQGPEFLTYFNYEAQQDKSGLPNDRFSAERPEGSISTLTIQRTEQRDSAMYRCASSLAGPDTQYFGPGTRLTVL.

The rearrangement uses TRBV9 and TRBJ2-1, with D uncertain. Deletions cut 4 bases from V and 5 bases from J, with 16 bases between. Germline V gene data show CDR1 as SGDLS and CDR2 as YYNGEE. This CDR3 comprises 15 residues. The CDR3 loop reads CASSPQAQADNEQFF. The CDR3 bases are TGTGCCAGCAGCCCTCAGGCCCAGGCTGACAATGAGCAGTTCTTC.

The chain is built from TRBV4-3 and TRBJ2-5; D possibly matches TRBD1 or TRBD2 (5 bases each). The length of the CDR3 is 14 residues. Per germline, CDR1 LGHNA and CDR2 YSLEER. V gave up 1 base and J gave up 4 bases, with 10 bases separating them. This CDR3 is CASSQVEGSETQYF. In DNA, the CDR3 is TGCGCCAGCAGCCAAGTCGAGGGGTCAGAGACCCAGTACTTC.

The chain uses TRBV27 and TRBJ1-2; possible D gene TRBD1, 6 bases. V was pared by 4 bases and J by 8 bases, with 14 bases between. This CDR3 contains 13 residues. Looked up from germline, CDR1 is MNHEY and CDR2 is SMNVEV (reference sequence). CDR3 in DNA: TGTGCCAGCAGTTCCGGCTTTCAGGGGGGCTACACCTTC. It encodes CASSSGFQGGYTF.

With regard to this clone: Other DNA sequences in this specimen translate into the identical CDR3. The chain employs TRBV29-1 and TRBJ1-4; perhaps TRBD1 as D (5 bases). CDR3 length: 14 residues. Looked up from germline, CDR1 is SQVTM and CDR2 is ANQGSEA. Trimming took 4 bases from V and 5 from J, leaving 14 bases between them. The CDR3 coding sequence is TGCAGCGTTGGGACCGGGACGGGGAATGAAAAACTGTTTTTT. It translates to CSVGTGTGNEKLFF.

The chain uses TRBV7-9 and TRBJ1-1; a weak D match, TRBD1 (6 bases). Deletions cut 6 bases from V and 6 bases from J, with 17 bases between. The germline CDR1 and CDR2 sequences are SEHNR and FQNEAQ (reference sequence). CDR3 size: 14 residues. The CDR3 spells CASSPRDIGPEAFF. The DNA for the CDR3 is TGTGCCAGCAGTCCTCGGGACATTGGACCTGAAGCTTTCTTT.

The chain combines TRBV4-3 with TRBJ2-3; D not resolved. Trimming took off 0 bases at V and 3 bases at J, with 25 bases between the two ends. The V gene's germline CDR1 is LGHNA and CDR2 YSLEER. This CDR3 comprises 20 residues. The CDR3 region has the DNA TGCGCCAGCAGCCAAGATGTGTTAATGGATAGGAATTCCCGGACAGATACGCAGTATTTT. Its protein product is CASSQDVLMDRNSRTDTQYF.

This clone has just a few counts. The chain has TRBV7-9 and TRBJ1-4; D is unresolved. V was trimmed by 4 bases and J by 6 bases, leaving 6 bases between them. The V gene's germline CDR1 is SEHNR and CDR2 FQNEAQ (reference sequence). This CDR3 is built from 12 residues. The CDR3 nucleotides read TGTGCCAGCAGCTCGGATTATGAAAAACTGTTTTTT. Its translation is CASSSDYEKLFF.